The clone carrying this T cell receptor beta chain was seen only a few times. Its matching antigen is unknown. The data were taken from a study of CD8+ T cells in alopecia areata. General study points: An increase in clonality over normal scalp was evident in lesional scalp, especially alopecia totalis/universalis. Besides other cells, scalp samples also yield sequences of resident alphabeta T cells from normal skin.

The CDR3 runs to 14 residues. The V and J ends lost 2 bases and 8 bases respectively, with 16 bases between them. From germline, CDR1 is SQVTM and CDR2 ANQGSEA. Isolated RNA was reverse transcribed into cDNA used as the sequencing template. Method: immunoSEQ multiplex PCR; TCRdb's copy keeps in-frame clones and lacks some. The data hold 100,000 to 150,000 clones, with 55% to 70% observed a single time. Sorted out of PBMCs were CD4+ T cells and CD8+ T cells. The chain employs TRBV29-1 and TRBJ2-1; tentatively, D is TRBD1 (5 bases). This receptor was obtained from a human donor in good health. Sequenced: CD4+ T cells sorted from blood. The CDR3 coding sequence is TGCAGCGTTGAAAGGCCTAGGGGTTTTGATGAGCAGTTCTTC. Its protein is CSVERPRGFDEQFF.